The source of this T cell receptor (beta chain) is a study of blood T cell repertoires in COVID-19. Overall study context: The United States, Italy and Spain were the sources of the acute and convalescent COVID-19 samples. T cells, B-cell-depleted T cells, or PBMCs supplied cDNA or gDNA.

The length of the CDR3 is 13 residues. Trimming took off 9 bases at V and 4 bases at J, with 13 bases between the two ends. CDR1 SEHNR and CDR2 FQNEAQ come from the germline V gene (reference sequence). Seattle patients were enrolled while actively infected and followed longitudinally. Methods used by the authors: Counts of nucleated cells, estimated from reference gene primer amplification, were obtained. TCRdb keeps only in-frame clones here, not all; method: immunoSEQ multiplex PCR. V and J calls and clone size are as listed in that table; D and trimming were resolved from the DNA. In the table there are roughly 480,000 clones, 89% of which are singletons.

The sequence was collected from a man between 18 and 29 years old with COVID-19, enrolled during active disease. The chain carries TRBV7-9 and TRBJ2-4; D might be TRBD1 (7 bases). The specimen sequenced was peripheral blood. CDR3 loop: CASAGQLKNIQYF. The CDR3 DNA follows: TGTGCCAGTGCGGGACAGTTAAAAAACATTCAGTACTTC.